This T cell receptor beta chain was sequenced during a study of OX40 agonist ivuxolimab in advanced cancers. Study context: The group had a mean age of 60 years, ranged from about 20 to 85, and was 82.7% male.

J gave up 6 bases and V 5 bases, and 12 bases lay outside the gene matches. The germline CDR1 and CDR2 sequences are SGHVS and FQNEAQ. The CDR3 loop spans 16 amino acids. The repertoire was sequenced with immunoSEQ multiplex PCR; TCRdb's copy has only in-frame clones and lacks some. The sample has some 48,000 clones; 80% to 95% are singletons. The material sequenced was CD4+ or CD8+ T cells sorted from blood, taken in a trial of the OX40 agonist ivuxolimab. The TCR comes from an adult with an advanced solid tumor such as melanoma, head and neck, liver or kidney cancer. V and J are TRBV7-8 and TRBJ2-2, with 7 nucleotides matching TRBD1. In DNA, the CDR3 is TGTGCCAGCAGCAAAGACAGGGTATCTGTTCCCGGGGAGCTGTTTTTT. It is translated as CASSKDRVSVPGELFF.